This T cell receptor beta chain was obtained from a study of T cell responses to AZD1222 COVID-19 vaccine. The CDR3 extends over 13 amino acids. The V gene lost 6 bases and the J gene lost 4 bases, with 12 bases spanning the gap. CDR1 is MNHEY, CDR2 SMNVEV, per germline (reference sequence). TCRdb's table, derived via immunoSEQ multiplex PCR, lists solely in-frame clones and lacks some. The table shows approximately 190,000 clones, with approximately 90% occurring only once. This specimen was peripheral blood, taken on day 0 of AZD1222 vaccination. This chain joins TRBV27 and TRBJ1-2, with D perhaps matching TRBD1 (5 bases). The TCR originated in an adult in good health. The CDR3 sequence is CASSRDLFYGYTF. For the CDR3, the DNA is TGTGCCAGCAGCCGGGACTTATTCTATGGCTACACCTTC.